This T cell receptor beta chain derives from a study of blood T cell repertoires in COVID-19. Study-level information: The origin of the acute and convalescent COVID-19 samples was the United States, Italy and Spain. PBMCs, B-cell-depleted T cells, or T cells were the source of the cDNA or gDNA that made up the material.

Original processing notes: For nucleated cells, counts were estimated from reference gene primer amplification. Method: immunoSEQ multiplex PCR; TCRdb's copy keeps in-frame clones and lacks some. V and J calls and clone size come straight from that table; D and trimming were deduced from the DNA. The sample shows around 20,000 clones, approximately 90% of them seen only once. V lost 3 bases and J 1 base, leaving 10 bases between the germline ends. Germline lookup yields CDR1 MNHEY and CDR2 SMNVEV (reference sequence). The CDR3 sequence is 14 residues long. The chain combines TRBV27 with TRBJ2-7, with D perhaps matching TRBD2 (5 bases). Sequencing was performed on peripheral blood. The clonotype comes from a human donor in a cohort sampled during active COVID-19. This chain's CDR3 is CASSFGGSSYEQYF. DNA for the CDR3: TGTGCCAGCAGTTTCGGCGGGTCGTCCTACGAGCAGTACTTC.